This T cell receptor (beta chain) was found in a study of identical twins. Whole-study findings and limits: Analyses of zero insertions could be partly confounded by invariant MAIT and iNKT cells. There was more out-of-frame TCR alpha sharing in monozygotic twins than models estimated.

The sample holds a few counts of this clonotype. What it binds is not known. The germline gives CDR1 SGHRS, CDR2 YFSETQ. Trimming removed 0 bases at V and 3 bases at J, with 21 bases between. The CDR3 is made up of 19 amino acids. Template switching supplied a universal primer site; unique molecular identifiers were carried on the cDNA. Each CDR3 protein gets one entry after TCRdb re-called the 5' RACE reads with MiXCR. Seen here are some 1,600,000 distinct CDR3 sequences, roughly 35% observed once, and the top ten hold approximately 0.29%. The sample taken for sequencing was cord blood. The source of this sequence is a newborn girl in good health. The rearrangement uses TRBV5-1 and TRBJ1-4; D is undetermined. The CDR3 DNA sequence: TGCGCCAGCAGCTTGGCCCTGGGTGAAGGGCGTGGGGCTAATGAAAAACTGTTTTTT. Translation: CASSLALGEGRGANEKLFF.